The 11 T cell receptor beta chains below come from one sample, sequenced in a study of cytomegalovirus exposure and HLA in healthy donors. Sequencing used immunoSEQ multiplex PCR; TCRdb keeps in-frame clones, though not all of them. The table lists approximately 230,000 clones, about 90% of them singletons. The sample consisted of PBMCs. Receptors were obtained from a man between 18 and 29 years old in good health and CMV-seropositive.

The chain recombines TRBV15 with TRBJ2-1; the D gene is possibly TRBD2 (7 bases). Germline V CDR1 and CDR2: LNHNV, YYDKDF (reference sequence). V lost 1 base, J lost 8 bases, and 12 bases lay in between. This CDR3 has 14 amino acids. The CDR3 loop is CATSRAPGGDEQFF. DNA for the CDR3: TGTGCCACCAGCAGAGCTCCGGGGGGCGATGAGCAGTTCTTC.

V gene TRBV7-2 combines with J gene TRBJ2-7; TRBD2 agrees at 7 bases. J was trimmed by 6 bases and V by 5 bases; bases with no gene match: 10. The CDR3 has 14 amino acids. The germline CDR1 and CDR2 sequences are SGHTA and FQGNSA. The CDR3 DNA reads TGTGCCAGCAGCGCCTCTAGCGGCTTACGCGAGCAGTACTTC. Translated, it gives CASSASSGLREQYF.

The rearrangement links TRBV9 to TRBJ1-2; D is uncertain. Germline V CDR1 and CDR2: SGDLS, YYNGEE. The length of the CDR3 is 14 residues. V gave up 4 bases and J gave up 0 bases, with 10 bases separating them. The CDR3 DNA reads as TGTGCCAGCAGCCGGGGTGGGCCTAACTATGGCTACACCTTC. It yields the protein CASSRGGPNYGYTF. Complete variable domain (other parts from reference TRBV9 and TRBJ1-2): DSGVTQTPKHLITATGQRVTLRCSPRSGDLSVYWYQQSLDQGLQFLIQYYNGEERAKGNILERFSAQQFPDLHSELNLSSLELGDSALYFCASSRGGPNYGYTFGSGTRLTVV.

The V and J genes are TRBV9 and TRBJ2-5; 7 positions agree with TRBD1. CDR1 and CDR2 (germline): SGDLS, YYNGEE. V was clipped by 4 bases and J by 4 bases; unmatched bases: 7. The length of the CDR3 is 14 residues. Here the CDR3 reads CASSRDRGIETQYF. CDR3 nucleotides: TGTGCCAGCAGCCGGGACAGAGGGATAGAGACCCAGTACTTC.

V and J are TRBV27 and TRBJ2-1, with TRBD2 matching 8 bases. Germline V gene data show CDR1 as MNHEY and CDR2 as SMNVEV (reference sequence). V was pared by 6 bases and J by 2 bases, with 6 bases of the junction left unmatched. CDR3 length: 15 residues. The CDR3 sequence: CASSSRTSTYNEQFF. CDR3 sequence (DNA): TGTGCCAGCAGCTCTCGGACTAGCACCTACAATGAGCAGTTCTTC.

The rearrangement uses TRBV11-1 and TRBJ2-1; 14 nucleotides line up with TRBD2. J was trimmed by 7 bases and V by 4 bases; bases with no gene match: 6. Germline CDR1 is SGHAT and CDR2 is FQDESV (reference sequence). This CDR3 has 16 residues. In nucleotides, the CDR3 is TGTGCCAGCAGCTCGACTAGCGGGAGGGCGGAAAATGAGCAGTTCTTC. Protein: CASSSTSGRAENEQFF. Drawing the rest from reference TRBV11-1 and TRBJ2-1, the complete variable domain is EAEVAQSPRYKITEKSQAVAFWCDPISGHATLYWYRQILGQGPELLVQFQDESVVDDSQLPKDRFSAERLKGVDSTLKIQPAELGDSAMYLCASSSTSGRAENEQFFGPGTRLTVL.

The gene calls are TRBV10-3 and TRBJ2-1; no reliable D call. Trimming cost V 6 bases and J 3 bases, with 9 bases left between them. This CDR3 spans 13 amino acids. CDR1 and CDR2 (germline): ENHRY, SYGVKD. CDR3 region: CAIRMPDYNEQFF. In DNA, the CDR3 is TGTGCCATCAGGATGCCGGACTACAATGAGCAGTTCTTC.

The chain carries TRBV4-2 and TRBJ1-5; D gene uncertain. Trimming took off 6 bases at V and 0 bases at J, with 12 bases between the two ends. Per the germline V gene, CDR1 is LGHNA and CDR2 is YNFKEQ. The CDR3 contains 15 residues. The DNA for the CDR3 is TGTGCCAGCAGGGGCAGCGCCTTTAGCAATCAGCCCCAGCATTTT. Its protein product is CASRGSAFSNQPQHF.

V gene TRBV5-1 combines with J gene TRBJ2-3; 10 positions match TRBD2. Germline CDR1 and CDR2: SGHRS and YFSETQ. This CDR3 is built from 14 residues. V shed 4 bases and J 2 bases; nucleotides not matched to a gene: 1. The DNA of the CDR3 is TGCGCCAGCAGCCTAGCGGGGGTCACAGATACGCAGTATTTT. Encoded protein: CASSLAGVTDTQYF.

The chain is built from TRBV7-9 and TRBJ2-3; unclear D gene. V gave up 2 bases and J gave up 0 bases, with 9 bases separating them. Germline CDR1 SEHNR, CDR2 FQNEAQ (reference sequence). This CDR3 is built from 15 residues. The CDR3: CASSLRRPSTDTQYF. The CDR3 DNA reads TGTGCCAGCAGCTTACGACGACCAAGCACAGATACGCAGTATTTT.

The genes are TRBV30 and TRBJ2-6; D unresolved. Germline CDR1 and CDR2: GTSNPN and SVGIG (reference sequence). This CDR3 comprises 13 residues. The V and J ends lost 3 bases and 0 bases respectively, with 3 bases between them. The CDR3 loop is CAWRASGANVLTF. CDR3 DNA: TGTGCCTGGAGGGCCTCTGGGGCCAACGTCCTGACTTTC. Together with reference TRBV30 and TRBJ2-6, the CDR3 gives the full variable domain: SQTIHQWPATLVQPVGSPLSLECTVEGTSNPNLYWYRQAAGRGLQLLFYSVGIGQISSEVPQNLSASRPQDRQFILSSKKLLLSDSGFYLCAWRASGANVLTFGAGSRLTVL.